This T cell receptor beta chain was identified in a study of OX40 agonist ivuxolimab in advanced cancers. The method was immunoSEQ multiplex PCR; TCRdb's version includes in-frame clones alone and lacks a portion of them. The table has fewer than 95,000 clones, less than 85% seen once. Sequenced here: CD4+ or CD8+ T cells sorted from blood, sampled in a trial of the OX40 agonist ivuxolimab. The TCR was taken from an adult with an advanced solid tumor such as melanoma, head and neck, liver or kidney cancer.

Written as DNA, the CDR3 is TGTGCCAGCAGCCCGGGACTTCCCGCGGTGGATGGCTACACCTTC. Residues: CASSPGLPAVDGYTF. V gene TRBV7-9 combines with J gene TRBJ1-2; D is possibly TRBD1 (5 bases). Trimming cost V 5 bases and J 6 bases, with 19 bases left between them. Germline assignment: CDR1 SEHNR and CDR2 FQNEAQ (reference sequence). The CDR3 runs to 15 residues.